This entry concerns a single TCR beta chain. Its target is unknown. This CDR3 is 15 amino acids long. V was cut by 4 bases and J by 8 bases, with 20 bases left in between. The germline V gene has CDR1 SGHAT and CDR2 FQNNGV. This sample is part of a study of T cell responses to AZD1222 COVID-19 vaccine. Regarding the study as a whole: CD4 TCRs linked to vaccination spanned spike, dominating at 160-218 and 743-854.

The assay was immunoSEQ multiplex PCR, and TCRdb's table has in-frame clones only and misses some. The table records some 200,000 clones, 85% to 95% of them present only once. The V gene is TRBV11-2, the J gene TRBJ1-1; D not resolved. The receptor was derived from an adult in good health. The sample here was peripheral blood, taken on day 0 of AZD1222 vaccination. This chain's CDR3 is CASSSHQGRVTEAFF. The CDR3 DNA reads TGTGCCAGCAGCTCGCACCAAGGACGGGTCACGGAAGCTTTCTTT.